This T cell receptor (beta chain) was obtained from a study of OX40 agonist ivuxolimab in advanced cancers. Sequenced by immunoSEQ multiplex PCR; TCRdb stores in-frame clones only, minus some. The repertoire holds 66,000 or so clones, with about 86% as singletons. Trimming stripped 4 bases from V and 3 bases from J, with 19 bases between. Germline CDR1 reads SGHTA; CDR2 reads FQGNSA. The CDR3 loop spans 17 amino acids. The receptor's source is an adult with an advanced solid tumor such as melanoma, head and neck, liver or kidney cancer. The J gene is TRBJ1-3, the V gene TRBV7-2; TRBD1 might be the D (5 bases). The input for sequencing was CD4+ or CD8+ T cells sorted from blood, taken in a trial of the OX40 agonist ivuxolimab. CDR3 DNA sequence: TGTGCCAGCAGCTCCAGCGCAGGGTCCCGGGGTGGAAACACCATATATTTT. It yields the protein CASSSSAGSRGGNTIYF.